This note documents a single T cell receptor (beta chain) sequence. What it binds is unknown. The sample is drawn from a study of beta chain features in type 1 diabetes. Study findings and constraints: The naive, central memory and Treg TCRB repertoires showed an apparent similarity that was greater among patients than among healthy donors. All four CD4+ subsets of Type 1 diabetes patients contained TCRB CDR3s that were moderately but significantly shorter.

It was one heparinised blood draw, averaging around 120 mL, that each donor gave. Markers CD45RO/CCR7/CD25/CD127/CD95/CD27 served to sort CD4+ naive, central memory, regulatory and stem cell-like memory cells. CDR1 ENHRY and CDR2 SYGVKD come from the germline V gene. The CDR3 has 12 residues. Trimming removed 6 bases from V and 8 bases from J, with 8 bases in between. The investigators reverse transcribed all of the isolated RNA, so they sequenced expressed TCRB transcripts. Each sample of naive, central memory or regulatory T cells had, on average, approximately 3.5 million reads. Assay: immunoSEQ multiplex PCR; the TCRdb copy retains only in-frame clones and omits some. Seen here are over 120,000 clones, less than 15% observed once, and the top ten hold 1.3%.

The J gene is TRBJ1-6, the V gene TRBV10-3; D not certain. Input material: central memory CD4+ T cells from blood. The receptor was derived from a man aged 18 to 30 with type 1 diabetes. CDR3 in amino acids: CAIRGADSPLHF. As DNA, the CDR3 is TGTGCCATCAGGGGCGCGGATTCACCCCTCCACTTT.